The 3 T cell receptor beta chains in this list originate from one sample, sequenced in a study of T cells in localized non-small cell lung cancer. Here immunoSEQ multiplex PCR was the method, and the copy in TCRdb shows in-frame clones only, minus some. This sample has about 70,000 clones, with about nine tenths found just once. The sequencing used peripheral blood, collected before any cancer treatment. The receptor source for this set is a male donor older than 55 with stage III squamous cell lung carcinoma.

There are a few counts of this clone. This chain joins TRBV5-4 and TRBJ2-1; D possibly corresponds to TRBD1 (5 bases). Germline lookup yields CDR1 SGHNT and CDR2 YYREEE (reference sequence). This CDR3 region has 17 residues. The V gene lost 0 bases and the J gene lost 4 bases, with 17 bases spanning the gap. CDR3: CASSLAIRTMKYNEQFF. The CDR3 DNA reads TGTGCCAGCAGCTTGGCCATTAGGACAATGAAGTACAATGAGCAGTTCTTC.

This chain links TRBV27 with TRBJ1-1; D is perhaps TRBD1 (5 bases). CDR1 and CDR2 (germline): MNHEY, SMNVEV (reference sequence). This CDR3 contains 15 residues. With 7 bases removed from V and 4 bases from J, the gap between germline ends came to 19 bases. CDR3 loop: CASTATGWGSTEAFF. For the CDR3, the DNA is TGTGCCAGCACCGCAACGGGGTGGGGGAGCACTGAAGCTTTCTTT.

The rearrangement joins TRBV7-8 to TRBJ2-3, with TRBD2 matching over 11 bases. V lost 3 bases and J lost 4; bases outside the gene matches: 9. In germline, CDR1 is SGHVS, CDR2 FQNEAQ. This CDR3 is 17 amino acids long. CDR3 in DNA: TGTGCCAGCAGCTTCAGATTTTCGGGACTAGCGGCAGATACGCAGTATTTT. Protein: CASSFRFSGLAADTQYF.